This T cell receptor (beta chain) emerged from a study of blood T cell repertoires in COVID-19. Study context: PBMCs, B-cell-depleted T cells, or T cells provided the cDNA or gDNA that made up the material.

Methods used by the authors: Nucleated cell number was recorded as an estimate derived from reference gene primer amplification. Sequencing used immunoSEQ multiplex PCR; TCRdb keeps in-frame clones, though not all of them. V and J calls plus clone size are reproduced from that table; the DNA served to infer D and trimming. This repertoire shows roughly 200,000 clones, roughly 88% found once; its top ten account for more than 2.5%. Trimming cost V 7 bases and J 1 base, with 17 bases left between them. Germline CDR1 reads SGHTA; CDR2 reads FQGNSA. The CDR3 is 17 amino acids. The sample was peripheral blood. The TCR sequence derives from a man aged 55 to 69 with acute or convalescent COVID-19. The chain is built from TRBV7-2 and TRBJ1-6; D is ambiguous. CDR3 region: CASTPQPADSYNSPLHF. CDR3 nucleotide sequence: TGTGCCAGCACACCCCAACCGGCGGATTCCTATAATTCACCCCTCCACTTT.